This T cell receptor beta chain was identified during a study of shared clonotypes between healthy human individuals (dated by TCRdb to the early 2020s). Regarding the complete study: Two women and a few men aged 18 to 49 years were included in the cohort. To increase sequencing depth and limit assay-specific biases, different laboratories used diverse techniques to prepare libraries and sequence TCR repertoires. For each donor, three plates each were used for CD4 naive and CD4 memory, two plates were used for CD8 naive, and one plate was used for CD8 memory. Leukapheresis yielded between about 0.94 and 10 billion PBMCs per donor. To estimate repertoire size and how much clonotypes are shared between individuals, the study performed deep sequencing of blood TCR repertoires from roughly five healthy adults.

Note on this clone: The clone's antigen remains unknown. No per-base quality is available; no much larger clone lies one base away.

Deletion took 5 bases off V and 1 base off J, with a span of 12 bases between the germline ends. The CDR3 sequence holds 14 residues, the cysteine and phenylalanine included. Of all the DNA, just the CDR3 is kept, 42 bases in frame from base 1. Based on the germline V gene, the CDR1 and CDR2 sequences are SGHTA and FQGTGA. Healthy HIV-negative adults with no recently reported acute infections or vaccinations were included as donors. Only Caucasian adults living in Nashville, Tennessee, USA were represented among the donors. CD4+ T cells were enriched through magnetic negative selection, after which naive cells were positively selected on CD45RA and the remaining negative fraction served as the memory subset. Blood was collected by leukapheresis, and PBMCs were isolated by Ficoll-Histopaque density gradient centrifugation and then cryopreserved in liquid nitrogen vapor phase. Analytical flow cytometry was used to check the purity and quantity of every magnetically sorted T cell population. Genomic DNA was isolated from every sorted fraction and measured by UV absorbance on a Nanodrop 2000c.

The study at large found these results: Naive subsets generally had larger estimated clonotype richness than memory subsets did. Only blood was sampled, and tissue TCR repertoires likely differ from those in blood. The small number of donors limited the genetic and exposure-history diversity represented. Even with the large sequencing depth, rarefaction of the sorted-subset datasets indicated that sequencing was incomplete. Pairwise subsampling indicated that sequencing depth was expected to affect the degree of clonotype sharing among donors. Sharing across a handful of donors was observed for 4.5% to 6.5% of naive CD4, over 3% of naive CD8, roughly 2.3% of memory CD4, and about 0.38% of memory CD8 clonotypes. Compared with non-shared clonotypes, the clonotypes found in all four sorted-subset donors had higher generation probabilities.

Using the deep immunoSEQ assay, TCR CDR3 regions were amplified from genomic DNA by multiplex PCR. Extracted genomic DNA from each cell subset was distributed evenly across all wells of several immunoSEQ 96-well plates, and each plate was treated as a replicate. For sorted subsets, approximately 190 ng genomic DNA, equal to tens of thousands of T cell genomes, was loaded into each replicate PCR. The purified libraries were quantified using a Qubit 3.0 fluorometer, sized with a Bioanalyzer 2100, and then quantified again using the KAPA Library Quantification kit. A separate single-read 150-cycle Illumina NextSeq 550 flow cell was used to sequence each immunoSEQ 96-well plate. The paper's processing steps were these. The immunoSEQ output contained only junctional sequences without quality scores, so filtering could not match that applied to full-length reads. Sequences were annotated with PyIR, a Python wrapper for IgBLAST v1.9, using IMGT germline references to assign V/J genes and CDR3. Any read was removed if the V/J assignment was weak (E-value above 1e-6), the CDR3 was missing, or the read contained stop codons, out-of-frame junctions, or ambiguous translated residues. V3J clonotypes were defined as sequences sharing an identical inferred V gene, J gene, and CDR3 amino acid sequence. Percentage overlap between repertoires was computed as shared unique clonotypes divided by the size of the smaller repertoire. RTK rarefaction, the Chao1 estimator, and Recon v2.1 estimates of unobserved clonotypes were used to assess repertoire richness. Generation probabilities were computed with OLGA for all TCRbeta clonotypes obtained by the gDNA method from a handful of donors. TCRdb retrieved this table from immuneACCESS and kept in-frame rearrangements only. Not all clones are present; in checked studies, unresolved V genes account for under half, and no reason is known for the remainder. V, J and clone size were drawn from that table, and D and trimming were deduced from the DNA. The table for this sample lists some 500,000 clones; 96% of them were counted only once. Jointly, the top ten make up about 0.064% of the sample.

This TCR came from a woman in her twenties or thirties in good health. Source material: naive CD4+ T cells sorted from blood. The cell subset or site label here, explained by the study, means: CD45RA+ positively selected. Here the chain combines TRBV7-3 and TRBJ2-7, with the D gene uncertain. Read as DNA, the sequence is TGTGCCAGCAGCCTAGACGGAATTTCCTACGAGCAGTACTTC. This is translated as CASSLDGISYEQYF.